The 18 T cell receptor beta chains listed next were all sequenced from one sample in a study of cytomegalovirus exposure and HLA in healthy donors. This PCR relied on a set of 60 Vbeta primers and 13 Jbeta primers. This table comes from immunoSEQ multiplex PCR, and its TCRdb copy is limited to in-frame clones, with some not included. Of more than 55,000 clones in the sample, about four fifths were seen once. The sample taken for sequencing was PBMCs. The receptors here all came from a woman between 40 and 55 years old in good health and CMV-seronegative.

The chain recombines TRBV5-4 with TRBJ1-1; the match to TRBD1 covers 9 bases. The germline CDR1 and CDR2 sequences are SGHNT and YYREEE (reference sequence). This CDR3 has 13 amino acids. V was pared by 4 bases and J by 4 bases, with 2 bases of the junction left unmatched. In nucleotides, the CDR3 is TGTGCCAGCAGCCCGGGACAGGGCACTGAAGCTTTCTTT. This encodes CASSPGQGTEAFF. Full variable domain (remainder filled in from reference TRBV5-4 and TRBJ1-1): ETGVTQSPTHLIKTRGQQVTLRCSSQSGHNTVSWYQQALGQGPQFIFQYYREEENGRGNFPPRFSGLQFPNYSSELNVNALELDDSALYLCASSPGQGTEAFFGQGTRLTVV.

This clone was detected only a few times. The gene calls are TRBV6-1 and TRBJ2-1; TRBD2 aligns across 11 bases. Germline lookup yields CDR1 MNHNS and CDR2 SASEGT. The CDR3 loop spans 17 amino acids. The junction had 5 bases not matched to a gene; V was cut back by 2 bases and J by 2 bases. The CDR3 region is CASSEQGLAAPYNEQFF. The CDR3 DNA sequence: TGTGCCAGCAGTGAACAGGGACTAGCGGCCCCCTACAATGAGCAGTTCTTC.

The chain employs TRBV28 and TRBJ2-5; 11 positions match TRBD2. The CDR3 has 15 amino acids. Trimming removed 6 bases from V and 5 bases from J; junction bases left unmatched: 8. Per the germline V gene, CDR1 is MDHEN and CDR2 is SYDVKM. The CDR3 loop reads CASRLLAGAWETQYF. The CDR3 nucleotides read TGTGCCAGCAGATTACTAGCGGGAGCGTGGGAGACCCAGTACTTC.

The chain recombines TRBV28 with TRBJ2-7, with 8 bases fitting TRBD1. Per the germline V gene, CDR1 is MDHEN and CDR2 is SYDVKM. This CDR3 is built from 15 residues. J lost 5 bases, V lost 10 bases, and 16 bases had no gene match. Here the CDR3 DNA reads TGTGCCACGACAGGGGTAGAAACCTGGGCGGACGAGCAGTACTTC. This codes for CATTGVETWADEQYF.

Of note for this clone: Sequence at one end of the junction differs from germline and may be a read error. V usage is TRBV7-9 and J usage is TRBJ2-7; TRBD2 aligns across 8 bases. Germline assignment: CDR1 SEHNR and CDR2 FQNEAQ (reference sequence). CDR3 length: 15 residues. CDR3 in amino acids: CSSSFPGTRNYEQYF. In nucleotides, the CDR3 is TGTTCCAGCAGCTTCCCCGGGACTAGAAACTACGAGCAGTACTTC.

This clone was counted only a few times. The V call is TRBV7-9, the J call TRBJ1-2, with TRBD1 identical over 10 bases. The length of the CDR3 is 16 residues. The trim removed 4 bases at V and 4 bases at J, leaving 9 bases unmatched. Looked up from germline, CDR1 is SEHNR and CDR2 is FQNEAQ (reference sequence). This chain's CDR3 is CASSSSWTGGGYGYTF. CDR3 coding DNA: TGTGCCAGCAGCTCCTCATGGACAGGGGGAGGCTATGGCTACACCTTC.

This clone was picked up one time. V is TRBV30 and J is TRBJ1-2; the match to TRBD1 covers 8 bases. V trimming: 6 bases; J trimming: 5 bases; junction bases outside the gene matches: 8. CDR3 length: 13 residues. Germline values: CDR1 GTSNPN, CDR2 SVGIG (reference sequence). CDR3 loop: CACQGQVLYGYTF. In DNA, the CDR3 is TGTGCCTGCCAGGGACAGGTCCTTTATGGCTACACCTTC.

This clone was counted once. The CDR3 DNA reads TGCAGCGTTATACCAGGGCAAGAGACCCAGTACTTC. Amino acid sequence: CSVIPGQETQYF. The chain is built from TRBV29-1 and TRBJ2-5; tentatively, D is TRBD1 (5 bases). This CDR3 is 12 amino acids long. Germline values: CDR1 SQVTM, CDR2 ANQGSEA. V lost 5 bases and J lost 2, with 9 bases in between.

This rearrangement joins TRBV4-2 to TRBJ2-5, with TRBD2 identical over 13 bases. Germline loops: CDR1 LGHNA, CDR2 YNFKEQ. J was trimmed by 4 bases and V by 5 bases; bases with no gene match: 4. CDR3 length equals 15 residues. CDR3 in amino acids: CASSEGLAGRETQYF. CDR3 bases: TGTGCCAGCAGCGAGGGACTAGCGGGACGAGAGACCCAGTACTTC.

V and J are TRBV5-6 and TRBJ2-7; 10 nucleotides agree with TRBD1. CDR1 is SGHDT and CDR2 is YYEEEE in the germline V gene. This CDR3 spans 16 amino acids. J was trimmed by 3 bases and V by 4 bases; bases with no gene match: 10. The CDR3: CASSPRDRGPIYEQYF. The CDR3 coding sequence is TGTGCCAGCAGCCCCCGAGACAGGGGGCCGATCTACGAGCAGTACTTC.

The chain is built from TRBV5-1 and TRBJ2-1; D is unresolved. The germline V and J ends were trimmed by 1 base and 0 bases, with 8 bases remaining between them. CDR1 and CDR2 (germline): SGHRS, YFSETQ. This CDR3 region has 15 residues. CDR3 residues: CASSLSRSSYNEQFF. The DNA of the CDR3 is TGCGCCAGCAGCTTGTCGCGGAGCTCCTACAATGAGCAGTTCTTC.

V is TRBV4-1 and J is TRBJ2-7, with D maybe TRBD1 (6 bases). The CDR3 is 15 amino acids. CDR1 and CDR2 (germline): MGHRA, YSYEKL. V was cut by 4 bases and J by 6 bases, with 19 bases left in between. Here the CDR3 DNA reads TGCGCCAGCAGCCCAAGACAGGACCCCCTAGCCGAGCAGTACTTC. Translated, it gives CASSPRQDPLAEQYF.

The chain joins TRBV5-1 to TRBJ2-1; D is ambiguous. This CDR3 has 14 residues. The germline V gene encodes CDR1 SGHRS and CDR2 YFSETQ. Trimming cost V 4 bases and J 1 base, with 9 bases left between them. The CDR3 is CASSPTGSYNEQFF. CDR3 coding DNA: TGCGCCAGCAGCCCGACGGGTTCCTACAATGAGCAGTTCTTC.

This sequence joins TRBV5-4 and TRBJ1-1; D possibly corresponds to TRBD1 (6 bases). Germline V gives CDR1 SGHNT, CDR2 YYREEE (reference sequence). Between the trimmed V and J ends, which lost 4 bases and 1 base, there was a span of 11 bases. The length of the CDR3 is 14 residues. CDR3 region: CASSDGQWNTEAFF. The DNA for the CDR3 is TGTGCCAGCAGCGACGGACAGTGGAACACTGAAGCTTTCTTT. Looking up the rest from reference TRBV5-4 and TRBJ1-1 gives the full variable domain: ETGVTQSPTHLIKTRGQQVTLRCSSQSGHNTVSWYQQALGQGPQFIFQYYREEENGRGNFPPRFSGLQFPNYSSELNVNALELDDSALYLCASSDGQWNTEAFFGQGTRLTVV.

This clone has more than one count but fewer than ten. The V and J genes are TRBV13 and TRBJ2-3; 11 nucleotides match TRBD2. There are 16 residues in the CDR3. V trimming: 4 bases; J trimming: 4 bases; junction bases outside the gene matches: 7. The germline CDR1 and CDR2 sequences are PRHDT and FYEKMQ (reference sequence). The CDR3 DNA sequence: TGTGCCAGCAGCTACGTAACTAGCGGGAGCGCAGATACGCAGTATTTT. As protein: CASSYVTSGSADTQYF.

The gene calls are TRBV7-7 and TRBJ2-5, with unresolved D. From germline, CDR1 is SSHAT and CDR2 FNYEAQ (reference sequence). Deletions cut 2 bases from V and 1 base from J, with 5 bases between. CDR3 length equals 13 residues. CDR3 nucleotide sequence: TGTGCCAGCAGCTTAAACAGCCAAGAGACCCAGTACTTC. Protein: CASSLNSQETQYF.

The V call is TRBV28, the J call TRBJ1-5, with D uncertain. Germline V gene sequence: CDR1 MDHEN, CDR2 SYDVKM. Deletions cut 2 bases from V and 2 bases from J, with 10 bases between. The CDR3 sequence is 15 residues long. Here the CDR3 DNA reads TGTGCCAGCAGTTTACGCGGCGGGGGCAATCAGCCCCAGCATTTT. It is translated as CASSLRGGGNQPQHF. Together with reference TRBV28 and TRBJ1-5, the CDR3 gives the full variable domain: DVKVTQSSRYLVKRTGEKVFLECVQDMDHENMFWYRQDPGLGLRLIYFSYDVKMKEKGDIPEGYSVSREKKERFSLILESASTNQTSMYLCASSLRGGGNQPQHFGDGTRLSIL.

The chain has TRBV11-1 and TRBJ2-2, with 10 bases matching TRBD1. CDR3 length: 15 residues. The germline V gene has CDR1 SGHAT and CDR2 FQDESV (reference sequence). V was pared by 5 bases and J by 5 bases, with 5 bases of the junction left unmatched. The CDR3 sequence: CASSRDRGETGELFF. The CDR3 DNA is TGTGCCAGCAGCCGGGACAGGGGTGAAACCGGGGAGCTGTTTTTT.